The 26 T cell receptor beta chains presented below share a single source sample, sequenced in a study of Graves' ophthalmopathy and Graves' hyperthyroidism. Scientists amplified the TCR beta CDR3 regions from RNA transcripts. RT-PCR in the first round used HTBI primers; a second-round multiplex PCR followed. TCRdb re-called the multiplex PCR reads through MiXCR, storing one row per CDR3 protein. Of 400,000 to 500,000 distinct CDR3 sequences in the sample, around 21% were seen once. The sequenced sample was peripheral blood. These receptor sequences come from a woman aged 18-29 years with stable Graves' hyperthyroidism.

This clonotype was recorded many times. The J gene is TRBJ1-2, the V gene TRBV20-1; 7 nucleotides agree with TRBD1. The CDR3 runs 14 residues. Germline V lookup: CDR1 DFQATT, CDR2 SNEGSKA (reference sequence). V lost 4 bases and J lost 2; bases outside the gene matches: 7. The CDR3 DNA sequence: TGCAGTGCTACAGGAGGGGGCGCCAACTATGGCTACACCTTC. Its protein is CSATGGGANYGYTF.

This clonotype appeared many times. The CDR3 DNA sequence: TGCAGTGCCGAACTAGCGGGGGCCAACTACGAGCAGTACTTC. This gives the protein CSAELAGANYEQYF. The rearrangement links TRBV20-1 to TRBJ2-7, with TRBD2 matching over 11 bases. V was clipped by 6 bases and J by 3 bases; unmatched bases: 7. Germline V gives CDR1 DFQATT, CDR2 SNEGSKA (reference sequence). This CDR3 is built from 14 residues.

This clonotype occurred many times. The CDR3 is CASSYPPSLAYEQYF. The CDR3 region has the DNA TGTGCCAGCAGTTACCCACCTAGCTTGGCCTACGAGCAGTACTTC. The chain joins TRBV6-5 to TRBJ2-7, with D possibly being TRBD2 (5 bases). V dropped 2 bases and J dropped 2 bases, with 13 bases sitting between them. CDR3 length: 15 amino acids. CDR1 is MNHEY, CDR2 SVGAGI, per germline.

This clonotype was detected a few times. The CDR3 spells CASSVGAPGYTF. CDR3 nucleotide sequence: TGTGCCAGCAGTGTGGGGGCGCCTGGCTACACCTTC. This sequence joins TRBV6-1 and TRBJ1-2; tentative D call: TRBD1 (6 bases). In germline, CDR1 is MNHNS, CDR2 SASEGT. The CDR3 sequence is 12 residues long. With 4 bases removed from V and 7 bases from J, the gap between germline ends came to 10 bases.

Many counts were recorded for this clonotype. This rearrangement joins TRBV12-3 or TRBV12-4 to TRBJ2-5, with a tentative D call TRBD2 (5 bases). The CDR3 totals 14 residues. The V end lost 8 bases, the J end lost 7 bases, and 20 bases lay between the germline ends. The CDR3 sequence: CASGSSHAGGTQYF. The CDR3 DNA follows: TGTGCCAGCGGCAGTTCCCACGCGGGTGGGACCCAGTACTTC.

This clonotype was seen at least ten times. The chain is built from TRBV7-2 and TRBJ2-5; 9 nucleotides match TRBD2. Germline trimming cut 1 base from V and 7 bases from J; bases unmatched to any gene: 7. Germline V CDR1 and CDR2: SGHTA, FQGNSA. This CDR3 spans 15 amino acids. CDR3 nucleotide sequence: TGTACCAGCAGCTTAGTTAGCGGGAGTGTCGGGACCCAGTACTTC. Its translation is CTSSLVSGSVGTQYF.

This clonotype occurred many times. V and J are TRBV30 and TRBJ1-6; no clear D gene. Germline loops: CDR1 GTSNPN, CDR2 SVGIG (reference sequence). The CDR3 consists of 14 residues. The V end lost 0 bases, the J end lost 7 bases, and 10 bases lay between the germline ends. Here the CDR3 DNA reads TGTGCCTGGAGTGTAGAGGCCTTGAATTCACCCCTCCACTTT. It codes for CAWSVEALNSPLHF.

The V call is TRBV30, the J call TRBJ2-7; possibly TRBD1 for D (5 bases). The V and J ends lost 0 bases and 5 bases respectively, with 23 bases between them. Looked up from germline, CDR1 is GTSNPN and CDR2 is SVGIG (reference sequence). The CDR3 contains 17 residues. The CDR3 spells CAWSVLPARAPPHEQYF. The CDR3, as DNA: TGTGCCTGGAGTGTACTCCCGGCCAGGGCTCCCCCACACGAGCAGTACTTC.

This clonotype was detected a few times. This chain joins TRBV5-6 and TRBJ1-3; the D is unclear. This CDR3 contains 17 residues. The V and J ends lost 0 bases and 0 bases respectively, with 13 bases between them. CDR1 is SGHDT and CDR2 is YYEEEE in the germline V gene. DNA for the CDR3: TGTGCCAGCAGCTTGGTCATCGGGGAACCCTCTGGAAACACCATATATTTT. It encodes CASSLVIGEPSGNTIYF.

This clonotype was recorded a few times. V and J are TRBV3-1 and TRBJ2-2; 14 bases align to TRBD2. CDR1 is LGHDT, CDR2 YNNKEL, per germline (reference sequence). CDR3 size: 17 residues. Unmatched junction bases numbered 4, after V lost 2 bases and J lost 5 bases. CDR3 in DNA: TGTGCCAGCAGCCAACATGGACTAGCGGGAGGAACCGGGGAGCTGTTTTTT. Translation: CASSQHGLAGGTGELFF.

This clonotype has ten or more counts. The chain recombines TRBV9 with TRBJ1-4, with D perhaps TRBD1 (5 bases). Deletions cut 5 bases from V and 11 bases from J, with 13 bases between. The CDR3 is made up of 12 amino acids. Per germline, CDR1 SGDLS and CDR2 YYNGEE. The CDR3 DNA sequence: TGTGCCAGCAGTGGGAGGGGAGATAAACTGTTTTTT. Encoded protein: CASSGRGDKLFF.

The chain links TRBV6-2 or TRBV6-3 to TRBJ2-6, with TRBD1 matching over 8 bases. The V segment lost 1 base and the J segment 0 bases; nucleotides outside the gene matches: 11. This CDR3 is 20 amino acids long. Germline V gives CDR1 MNHEY, CDR2 SVGEGT. The chain's CDR3 is CASSYFPDRVPNSGANVLTF. CDR3 coding DNA: TGTGCCAGCAGTTACTTTCCGGACAGGGTACCAAACTCTGGGGCCAACGTCCTGACTTTC.

The V gene is TRBV7-8, the J gene TRBJ1-6; 7 nucleotides match TRBD1. The CDR3 has 13 amino acids. Germline CDR1 and CDR2: SGHVS and FQNEAQ. Trimming at V came to 4 bases and at J to 10 bases, leaving 4 bases not matched to a gene. Written as DNA, the CDR3 is TGTGCCAGCAGCTCCCGGGACAGCTCACCCCTCCACTTT. This translates into CASSSRDSSPLHF.

The sample holds many counts of this clonotype. The chain couples TRBV27 to TRBJ2-4, with D possibly being TRBD1 or TRBD2 (5 bases each). Trimming pared 5 bases from V and 2 bases from J, leaving 16 bases between. The CDR3 extends over 16 amino acids. The germline gives CDR1 MNHEY, CDR2 SMNVEV (reference sequence). The CDR3: CASSPGRVGTKNIQYF. The DNA of the CDR3 is TGTGCCAGCAGTCCGGGGCGGGTGGGAACCAAAAACATTCAGTACTTC.

The rearrangement links TRBV10-3 to TRBJ1-1, with D maybe TRBD1 (5 bases). The length of the CDR3 is 13 residues. Per germline, CDR1 ENHRY and CDR2 SYGVKD. The germline V and J ends were trimmed by 4 bases and 5 bases, with 11 bases remaining between them. The CDR3 reads CAISGGGGTEAFF. In DNA form, the CDR3 reads TGTGCCATCAGTGGCGGGGGAGGGACTGAAGCTTTCTTT.

This clonotype was counted many times. The genes are TRBV25-1 and TRBJ1-1; D possibly corresponds to TRBD1 (5 bases). V dropped 4 bases and J dropped 3 bases, with 27 bases sitting between them. Germline V gives CDR1 MGHDK, CDR2 SYGVNS. There are 19 residues in the CDR3. The CDR3 spells CASSGPNWIGTDRDTEAFF. The CDR3 coding sequence is TGTGCCAGCAGTGGCCCCAATTGGATAGGGACGGACCGGGACACTGAAGCTTTCTTT.

This clonotype was seen at least ten times. The chain joins TRBV12-3 or TRBV12-4 to TRBJ1-5; D may be TRBD1 (5 bases). The CDR3 has 14 amino acids. V lost 10 bases, J lost 0 bases, and 13 bases lay in between. The CDR3 DNA sequence: TGTGCCACCGCCCTCAGGGCTAGCAATCAGCCCCAGCATTTT. It is translated as CATALRASNQPQHF.

Many counts were recorded for this clonotype. The chain combines TRBV6-1 with TRBJ1-1; unclear D gene. The CDR3 consists of 17 residues. Germline V gives CDR1 MNHNS, CDR2 SASEGT. Deletions cut 0 bases from V and 1 base from J, with 15 bases between. For the CDR3, the DNA is TGTGCCAGCAGTGAAGCGAAGTGGAGGAGACCGAACACTGAAGCTTTCTTT. This gives the protein CASSEAKWRRPNTEAFF.

This clonotype appeared many times. The chain is built from TRBV10-3 and TRBJ2-7; TRBD1 aligns across 7 bases. CDR3 length equals 13 residues. Trimming took 3 bases from V and 5 from J; bases not matched to a gene: 4. Germline V lookup: CDR1 ENHRY, CDR2 SYGVKD. Here the CDR3 DNA reads TGTGCCATCAGTGAAGGGCAGGGGGACGAGCAGTACTTC. Translating it yields CAISEGQGDEQYF.

This clonotype showed up many times. The gene calls are TRBV12-5 and TRBJ1-1; D is unclear. The CDR3 length is 13 residues. Germline V gene sequence: CDR1 LGHNT, CDR2 FRNRAP. The V gene lost 2 bases and the J gene lost 6 bases, with 10 bases spanning the gap. CDR3 nucleotides: TGTGCTAGTGGTTTGTTTGGAAATGCTGAAGCTTTCTTT. It encodes CASGLFGNAEAFF. The whole variable domain, remainder taken from reference TRBV12-5 and TRBJ1-1, is DARVTQTPRHKVTEMGQEVTMRCQPILGHNTVFWYRQTMMQGLELLAYFRNRAPLDDSGMPKDRFSAEMPDATLATLKIQPSEPRDSAVYFCASGLFGNAEAFFGQGTRLTVV.

This clonotype was seen many times. The chain is built from TRBV6-1 and TRBJ2-7; TRBD1 agrees at 9 bases. V was clipped by 0 bases and J by 2 bases; unmatched bases: 8. Germline V CDR1 and CDR2: MNHNS, SASEGT. The CDR3 extends over 17 amino acids. The CDR3 DNA is TGTGCCAGCAGTGAAGCGCTTCCGGGACAGGGTGCCTACGAGCAGTACTTC. Protein sequence: CASSEALPGQGAYEQYF.

This clonotype was seen ten or more times. The chain is built from TRBV27 and TRBJ2-5; TRBD1 agrees at 8 bases. Germline V gene data show CDR1 as MNHEY and CDR2 as SMNVEV (reference sequence). V trimming: 5 bases; J trimming: 4 bases; junction bases outside the gene matches: 9. CDR3 length equals 15 residues. In DNA, the CDR3 is TGTGCCAGCAGTCTGAGGCAGGGGGCCGCAGAGACCCAGTACTTC. Its protein is CASSLRQGAAETQYF.

This clonotype has at least ten counts. This rearrangement joins TRBV18 to TRBJ2-5, with TRBD1 identical over 7 bases. CDR1 KGHSH and CDR2 LQKENI come from the germline V gene. CDR3 length: 15 amino acids. The V and J ends lost 3 bases and 5 bases, in that order; junction bases with no gene match: 9. In DNA form, the CDR3 reads TGTGCCAGCTCACCGAGACAGGGTGGTGAGGAGACCCAGTACTTC. It is translated as CASSPRQGGEETQYF.

Ten or more counts support this clonotype. The chain combines TRBV15 with TRBJ2-5; 9 bases match TRBD2. Germline trimming cut 2 bases from V and 6 bases from J; bases unmatched to any gene: 1. The CDR3 is 13 residues long. The germline V gene has CDR1 LNHNV and CDR2 YYDKDF (reference sequence). The CDR3 protein is CATSRLAGKTQYF. CDR3 nucleotide sequence: TGTGCCACCAGCAGACTAGCGGGAAAGACCCAGTACTTC.

The table lists this clonotype with many counts. The chain has TRBV12-3 or TRBV12-4 and TRBJ1-2, with 8 bases identical to TRBD1. This CDR3 is built from 13 residues. The V segment lost 4 bases and the J segment 5 bases; nucleotides outside the gene matches: 3. In DNA, the CDR3 is TGTGCCAGCAGTTCAGGGGGCGTATATGGCTACACCTTC. Protein product: CASSSGGVYGYTF.

This clonotype was observed many times. The chain couples TRBV6-1 to TRBJ2-3, with a weak D call TRBD1 (6 bases). The germline CDR1 and CDR2 sequences are MNHNS and SASEGT. V lost 6 bases to trimming and J lost 4 bases, with 14 bases between them. The CDR3 loop spans 14 amino acids. Here the CDR3 reads CASRQGVRADTQYF. The CDR3 DNA reads as TGTGCCAGCAGACAGGGAGTAAGGGCAGATACGCAGTATTTT.